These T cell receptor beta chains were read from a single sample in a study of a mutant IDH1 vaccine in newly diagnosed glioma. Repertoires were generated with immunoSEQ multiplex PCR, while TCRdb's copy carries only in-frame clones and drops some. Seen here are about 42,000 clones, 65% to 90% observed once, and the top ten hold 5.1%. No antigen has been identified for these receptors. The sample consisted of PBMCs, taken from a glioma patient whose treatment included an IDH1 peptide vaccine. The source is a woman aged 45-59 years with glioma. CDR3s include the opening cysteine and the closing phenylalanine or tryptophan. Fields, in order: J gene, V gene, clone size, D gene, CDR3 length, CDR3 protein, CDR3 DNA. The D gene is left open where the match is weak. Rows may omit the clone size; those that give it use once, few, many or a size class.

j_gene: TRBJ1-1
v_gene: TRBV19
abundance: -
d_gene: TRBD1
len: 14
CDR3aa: CASSIVTGRPEAFF
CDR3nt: TGTGCCAGTAGTATAGTGACAGGGAGGCCTGAAGCTTTCTTT

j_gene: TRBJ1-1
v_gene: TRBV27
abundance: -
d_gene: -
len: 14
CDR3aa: CASSLRPGNTEAFF
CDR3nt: TGTGCCAGCAGTTTACGGCCAGGGAACACTGAAGCTTTCTTT

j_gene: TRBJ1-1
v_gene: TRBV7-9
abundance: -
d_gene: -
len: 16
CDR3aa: CASSQAEGRLNTEAFF
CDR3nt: TGTGCCAGCAGCCAAGCGGAGGGACGGCTGAACACTGAAGCTTTCTTT

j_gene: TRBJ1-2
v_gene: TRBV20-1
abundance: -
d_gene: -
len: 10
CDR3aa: CSARDGADAF
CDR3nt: TGCAGTGCTAGAGATGGCGCGGACGCCTTC

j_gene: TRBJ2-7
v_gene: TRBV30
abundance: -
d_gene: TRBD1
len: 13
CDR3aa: CAWSAGQGYEQYF
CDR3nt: TGTGCCTGGAGTGCGGGACAGGGTTACGAGCAGTACTTC

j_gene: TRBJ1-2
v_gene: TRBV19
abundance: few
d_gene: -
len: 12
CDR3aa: CASHDRPHGYTF
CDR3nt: TGTGCCAGTCACGACAGGCCACATGGCTACACCTTC

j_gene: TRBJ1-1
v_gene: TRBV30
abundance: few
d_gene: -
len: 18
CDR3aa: CAWSAVEWLRTANTEAFF
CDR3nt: TGTGCCTGGAGTGCGGTTGAATGGTTACGGACAGCGAACACTGAAGCTTTCTTT

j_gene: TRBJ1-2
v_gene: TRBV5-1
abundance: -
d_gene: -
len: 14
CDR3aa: CASSSDLGSDGYTF
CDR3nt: TGCGCCAGCAGCTCGGACTTAGGATCGGATGGCTACACCTTC

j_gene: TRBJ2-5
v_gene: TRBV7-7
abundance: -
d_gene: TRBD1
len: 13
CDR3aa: CASSATGLETQYF
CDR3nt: TGTGCTAGCAGCGCGACAGGGTTGGAGACCCAGTACTTC

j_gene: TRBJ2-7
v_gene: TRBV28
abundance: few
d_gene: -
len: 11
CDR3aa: CATKNRREQYF
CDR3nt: TGTGCCACCAAGAACCGGAGAGAGCAGTACTTC

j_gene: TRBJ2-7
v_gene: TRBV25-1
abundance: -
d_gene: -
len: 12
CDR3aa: CASSELDYEQYF
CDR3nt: TGTGCCAGCAGTGAATTAGATTACGAGCAGTACTTC

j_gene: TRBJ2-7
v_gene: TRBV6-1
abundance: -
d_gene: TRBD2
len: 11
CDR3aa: CASGGGYEQYF
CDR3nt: TGTGCCAGCGGCGGGGGTTACGAGCAGTACTTC

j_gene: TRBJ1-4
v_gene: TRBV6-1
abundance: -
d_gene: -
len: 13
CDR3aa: CASTTDSNEKLFF
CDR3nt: TGTGCCAGCACGACAGACTCTAATGAAAAACTGTTTTTT

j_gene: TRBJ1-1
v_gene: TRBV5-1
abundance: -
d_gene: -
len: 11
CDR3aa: CASSFDREAFF
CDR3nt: TGCGCCAGCAGCTTCGACAGGGAAGCTTTCTTT

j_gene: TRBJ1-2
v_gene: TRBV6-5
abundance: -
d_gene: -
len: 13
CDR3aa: CASHNGVGFGYTF
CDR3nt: TGTGCCAGCCATAACGGGGTCGGGTTTGGCTACACCTTC

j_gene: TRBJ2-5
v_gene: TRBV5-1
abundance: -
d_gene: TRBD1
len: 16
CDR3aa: CASSLGTGGHSETQYF
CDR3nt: TGCGCCAGCAGCTTGGGTACAGGGGGCCACTCAGAGACCCAGTACTTC

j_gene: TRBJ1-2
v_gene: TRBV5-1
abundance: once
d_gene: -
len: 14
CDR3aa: CASRGQPSDHGYTF
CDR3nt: TGCGCCAGCAGGGGTCAACCCTCCGACCATGGCTACACCTTC

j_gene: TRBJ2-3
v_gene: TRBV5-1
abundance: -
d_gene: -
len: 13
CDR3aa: CASSFSSTDTQYF
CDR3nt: TGCGCCAGCAGCTTCAGTAGCACAGATACGCAGTATTTT

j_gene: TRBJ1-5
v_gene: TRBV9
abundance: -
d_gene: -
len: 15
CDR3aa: CASSVGREPNQPQHF
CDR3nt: TGTGCCAGCAGCGTAGGTCGAGAGCCAAATCAGCCCCAGCATTTT

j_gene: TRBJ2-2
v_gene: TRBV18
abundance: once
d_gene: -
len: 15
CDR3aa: CASSRTDPNTGELFF
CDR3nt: TGTGCCAGCTCCCGGACGGATCCGAACACCGGGGAGCTGTTTTTT

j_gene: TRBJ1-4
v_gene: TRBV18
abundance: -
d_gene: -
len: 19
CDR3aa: CASSPPTGGAIWANEKLFF
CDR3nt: TGTGCCAGCTCACCACCAACGGGAGGCGCAATTTGGGCTAATGAAAAACTGTTTTTT

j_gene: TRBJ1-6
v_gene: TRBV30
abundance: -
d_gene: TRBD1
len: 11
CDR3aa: CAWKTGSKIHF
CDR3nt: TGTGCCTGGAAGACAGGGAGCAAGATCCACTTT

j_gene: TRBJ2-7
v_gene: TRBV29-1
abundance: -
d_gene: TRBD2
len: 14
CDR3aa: CSVTSGGLSYEQYF
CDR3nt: TGCAGCGTGACTAGCGGGGGGCTCTCCTACGAGCAGTACTTC

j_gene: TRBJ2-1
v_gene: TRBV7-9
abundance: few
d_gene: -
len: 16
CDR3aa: CASSSPGAAFYNEQFF
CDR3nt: TGTGCCAGCAGTTCCCCCGGGGCAGCTTTCTACAATGAGCAGTTCTTC

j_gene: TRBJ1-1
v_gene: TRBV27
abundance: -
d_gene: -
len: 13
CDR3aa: CASTGQTNTEAFF
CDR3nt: TGTGCCAGCACCGGGCAGACGAACACTGAAGCTTTCTTT

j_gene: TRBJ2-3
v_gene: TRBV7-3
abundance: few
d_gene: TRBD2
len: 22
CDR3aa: CASSAIPLAGGLWVQGTDTQYF
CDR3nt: TGTGCCAGCAGCGCCATCCCTCTAGCGGGGGGGCTCTGGGTTCAGGGAACAGATACGCAGTATTTT

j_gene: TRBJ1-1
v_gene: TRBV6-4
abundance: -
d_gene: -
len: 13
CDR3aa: CASSFRPGTEAFF
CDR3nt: TGTGCCAGCAGTTTCAGACCGGGCACTGAAGCTTTCTTT

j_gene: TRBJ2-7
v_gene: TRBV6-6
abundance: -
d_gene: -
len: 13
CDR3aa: CASSYVGPDEQYF
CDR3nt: TGTGCCAGCAGTTACGTGGGGCCCGACGAGCAGTACTTC

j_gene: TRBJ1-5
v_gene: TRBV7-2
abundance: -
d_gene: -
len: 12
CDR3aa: CASSLAGEAQHF
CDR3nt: TGTGCCAGCAGCTTGGCGGGAGAGGCCCAGCATTTT

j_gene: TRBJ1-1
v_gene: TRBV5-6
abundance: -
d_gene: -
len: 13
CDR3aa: CASSLGGPTEAFF
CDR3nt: TGTGCCAGCAGCTTGGGGGGGCCCACTGAAGCTTTCTTT

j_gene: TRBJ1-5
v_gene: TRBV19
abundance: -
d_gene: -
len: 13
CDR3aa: CASSREWNQPQHF
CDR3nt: TGTGCCAGTAGTAGGGAGTGGAATCAGCCCCAGCATTTT

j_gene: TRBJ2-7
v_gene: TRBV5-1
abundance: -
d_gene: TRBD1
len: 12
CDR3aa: CASSSDRLEQYF
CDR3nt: TGCGCCAGCAGCTCGGACAGGCTCGAGCAGTACTTC

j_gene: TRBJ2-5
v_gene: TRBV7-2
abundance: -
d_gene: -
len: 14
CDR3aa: CASSLIGREETQYF
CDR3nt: TGTGCCAGCAGCTTAATCGGCAGGGAGGAGACCCAGTACTTC

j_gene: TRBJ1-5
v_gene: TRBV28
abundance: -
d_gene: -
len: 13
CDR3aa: CASSLLGNQPQHF
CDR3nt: TGTGCCAGCAGTTTATTGGGCAATCAGCCCCAGCATTTT